This is a list of T cell receptor beta chains from one sample in a study of blood T cell repertoires in COVID-19. Repertoires were generated with immunoSEQ multiplex PCR, while TCRdb's copy carries only in-frame clones and drops some. The sample includes 150,000 to 200,000 clones, about 85% seen only once; the top ten take approximately 7%. Sequenced sample: peripheral blood. These receptor sequences come from an elderly man with COVID-19, enrolled during active disease. CDR3s include the opening cysteine and the closing phenylalanine or tryptophan. The D gene is left open where the match is weak. Clone size is given for some rows only: seen once, a few or many times, or a class if the clone is expanded.

v_gene	abundance	j_gene	d_gene	CDR3aa	CDR3nt
TRBV6-5	-	TRBJ1-2	TRBD1	CASSNTGGADGYTF	TGTGCCAGCAGTAATACAGGGGGCGCGGATGGCTACACCTTC
TRBV6-5	-	TRBJ1-2	-	CASTRDRSLAGGYTF	TGTGCCAGCACCCGTGACAGGTCCTTGGCGGGTGGCTACACCTTC
TRBV3-1/TRBV3-2	once	TRBJ2-7	TRBD1	CASSPPPQGMISYEQYF	TGTGCCAGCAGCCCCCCCCCACAGGGGATGATCTCCTACGAGCAGTACTTC
TRBV3-1/TRBV3-2	once	TRBJ1-2	TRBD1	CASSPNPQGGGYTF	TGTGCCAGCAGCCCTAACCCTCAGGGGGGAGGCTACACCTTC
TRBV4-1	-	TRBJ2-2	-	CASSQGSLYIGTGELFF	TGCGCCAGCAGCCAAGGGTCTCTATATATCGGTACCGGGGAGCTGTTTTTT
TRBV10-3	-	TRBJ2-5	TRBD1	CAIGGQGTETQYF	TGTGCCATCGGGGGACAGGGGACAGAGACCCAGTACTTC
TRBV5-4	-	TRBJ1-2	-	CASSLASGRGDYDYTF	TGTGCCAGCAGCTTGGCGTCCGGGCGTGGTGACTATGACTACACCTTC
TRBV6-5	-	TRBJ1-4	TRBD1	CASRSTGISEEKLFF	TGTGCCAGCAGGTCGACAGGGATTAGTGAAGAAAAACTGTTTTTT
TRBV14	few	TRBJ1-1	TRBD1	CASSQDFVGQGANTEAFF	TGTGCCAGCAGCCAAGATTTCGTCGGACAGGGGGCGAACACTGAAGCTTTCTTT
TRBV12-2	-	TRBJ1-2	-	CASPPQQQDYGYTF	TGTGCAAGTCCCCCTCAACAACAGGACTATGGCTACACCTTC
TRBV5-5	-	TRBJ1-5	-	CASSLTVNQPQHF	TGTGCCAGCAGCTTGACAGTCAATCAGCCCCAGCATTTT
TRBV7-6	once	TRBJ1-6	TRBD1	CASSYRQGPNSPLHF	TGTGCCAGCAGCTACCGACAGGGCCCTAATTCACCCCTCCACTTT
TRBV12-5	few	TRBJ2-7	TRBD1	CASATDRDYEQYF	TGTGCTAGTGCCACGGACAGGGACTACGAGCAGTACTTC